The present T cell receptor (beta chain) was sequenced within a study of blood T cell repertoires in COVID-19. Method: immunoSEQ multiplex PCR; TCRdb's copy keeps in-frame clones and lacks some. Here the sample spans about 200,000 clones, 84% being singletons. The receptor's source is a human donor in a cohort sampled during active COVID-19. The specimen sequenced was peripheral blood.

CDR3 in amino acids: CASSPKRGRTDTQYF. Here the CDR3 DNA reads TGTGCCAGCAGCCCCAAGAGGGGGCGAACAGATACGCAGTATTTT. V and J are TRBV5-6 and TRBJ2-3, with 7 positions matching TRBD1. The CDR3 contains 15 residues. After removal of 4 bases from V and 3 bases from J, the junction contained 8 bases not matched to a gene. CDR1 and CDR2 from the germline V gene are SGHDT and YYEEEE. Supplemented by reference TRBV5-6 and TRBJ2-3, the full variable domain reads DAGVTQSPTHLIKTRGQQVTLRCSPKSGHDTVSWYQQALGQGPQFIFQYYEEEERQRGNFPDRFSGHQFPNYSSELNVNALLLGDSALYLCASSPKRGRTDTQYFGPGTRLTVL.